The clone carrying this TCR beta chain was seen repeatedly, ten times or more. The antigen is undetermined. The sample is drawn from a study of Graves' ophthalmopathy and Graves' hyperthyroidism. The study, taken as a whole, reports: The blood repertoire also included most expanded thyroid clonotypes above 0.001 frequency.

Scientists amplified the TCR beta CDR3 regions from RNA transcripts. HTBI primers served in a first-round RT-PCR, which a second-round multiplex PCR followed. TCRdb ran MiXCR on the multiplex PCR reads and lists one entry per CDR3 protein. The sample consists of some 170,000 distinct CDR3 sequences, just under 40% of them appearing once. Trimming removed 3 bases at V and 0 bases at J, with 12 bases between. The germline V gene has CDR1 SGHTA and CDR2 FQGNSA. The CDR3 runs 16 residues. The rearrangement joins TRBV7-2 to TRBJ1-3; D is unclear. The source is a man younger than 40 with Graves' ophthalmopathy. The sequenced sample consisted of peripheral blood. The CDR3 spells CASSFPSGFSGNTIYF. CDR3 nucleotide sequence: TGTGCCAGCAGCTTCCCTTCCGGGTTCTCTGGAAACACCATATATTTT. Looking up the rest from reference TRBV7-2 and TRBJ1-3 gives the full variable domain: GAGVSQSPSNKVTEKGKDVELRCDPISGHTALYWYRQSLGQGLEFLIYFQGNSAPDKSGLPSDRFSAERTGGSVSTLTIQRTQQEDSAVYLCASSFPSGFSGNTIYFGEGSWLTVV.